This T cell receptor beta chain was observed in a study of T cells in women clearing cervical HPV infection. Broader study findings: Richness plus V gene abundances separated cases from controls with AUC roughly 0.85. Timing of associations relative to infection is unclear; T-cell subsets were not isolated.

Assay: immunoSEQ multiplex PCR; the TCRdb copy retains only in-frame clones and omits some. Its clone listing holds 25,000 to 35,000 clones. V dropped 0 bases and J dropped 4; count of bases not matched to a gene: 12. The CDR3 length is 17 residues. Germline V CDR1 and CDR2: DFQATT, SNEGSKA (reference sequence). With respect to this clone: Its specificity is unknown. Read coverage stops 3 residues before the CDR3 terminus; the germline J gene supplies the remainder.

This chain connects TRBV20-1 to TRBJ2-3, with 8 bases that match TRBD2. The sequence was collected from a woman between 18 and 69 years old with a cervical HPV16 infection that either progressed to CIN3+ or cleared (not recorded which). Sequencing was performed on blood buffy coat. The sequenced part of the CDR3 DNA is TGCAGTGCTAGAGATCGGTACAAGCGGGAGTTGTCAGATACG. Protein sequence: CSARDRYKRELSDT. The entire CDR3 is CSARDRYKRELSDTQYF.